Listed below are T cell receptor beta chains from one sample, sequenced in a study of T cell responses to AZD1222 COVID-19 vaccine. Here immunoSEQ multiplex PCR was the method, and the copy in TCRdb shows in-frame clones only, minus some. There are about 150,000 clones in the sample; about 90% occur only once, and 1.9% lies in the top ten. The specimen comprised peripheral blood, sampled on day 0 of AZD1222 vaccination. All receptors derive from an adult in good health. Both conserved end residues are part of each CDR3. The D gene is left open where the match is weak. Size values are once, few and many counts, or a class for expanded clones, and some rows have none.

d_gene	v_gene	j_gene	abundance	CDR3nt	CDR3aa
-	TRBV6-2/TRBV6-3	TRBJ1-3	-	TGTGCCAGCAGCTATTACACAGGGACGGTTCCTGGAAACACCATATATTTT	CASSYYTGTVPGNTIYF
TRBD2	TRBV3-1/TRBV3-2	TRBJ2-5	-	TGTGCCAGCGGGAGGGGAGAGACCCAGTACTTC	CASGRGETQYF
-	TRBV5-6	TRBJ1-6	-	TGTGCCAGCAGCGGGTGGGGGGCGTATAATTCACCCCTCCACTTT	CASSGWGAYNSPLHF
TRBD1	TRBV7-2	TRBJ1-3	-	TGTGCCAGCAGCCCTAAGGGACAGGGGGTAGGATTCTCTGGAAACACCATATATTTT	CASSPKGQGVGFSGNTIYF
-	TRBV5-4	TRBJ2-7	-	TGTGCCAGCAGCTTGAAGGGGCGAACCTACGAGCAGTACTTC	CASSLKGRTYEQYF
TRBD1	TRBV7-9	TRBJ1-1	-	TGTGCCAGCAGCTCCCCAACGGGACAGGGGGCGTTGAGGACTGAAGCTTTCTTT	CASSSPTGQGALRTEAFF
TRBD1	TRBV5-1	TRBJ1-1	-	TGCGCCAGCTGGACAGGGATGAACACTGAAGCTTTCTTT	CASWTGMNTEAFF
TRBD2	TRBV19	TRBJ2-7	once	TGTGCCAGTAGTAAGGGACTAGACAACTACGAGCAGTACTTC	CASSKGLDNYEQYF
-	TRBV7-3	TRBJ2-1	-	TGTGCCAGCAGCTTGAGCGACAATCAGCAGTTCTTC	CASSLSDNQQFF
-	TRBV28	TRBJ2-7	once	TGTGCCAGCAGTTTATTAGCGGTTGGATCGTACGAGCAGTACTTC	CASSLLAVGSYEQYF
-	TRBV28	TRBJ1-1	-	TGTGCCAGCAGTTTACCCACAGGGTTTAGGGACACTGAAGCTTTCTTT	CASSLPTGFRDTEAFF
-	TRBV10-3	TRBJ1-2	-	TGTGCCATCAGTGATGGGCGCTATGGCTACACCTTC	CAISDGRYGYTF
-	TRBV5-1	TRBJ1-1	-	TGCGCCAGCAGCTTGGGTCCAGGGTCGGGAAACACTGAAGCTTTCTTT	CASSLGPGSGNTEAFF
TRBD2	TRBV27	TRBJ2-1	once	TGTGCCAGCAGTTCTAGCGGGAGGGGCGGTTACAATGAGCAGTTCTTC	CASSSSGRGGYNEQFF
-	TRBV18	TRBJ2-4	-	TGTGCCAGCTCACCAGGAAGGGAAGTGGCCAAAAACATTCAGTACTTC	CASSPGREVAKNIQYF
TRBD1	TRBV5-1	TRBJ2-7	-	TGCGCCAGCAGCTTGCCACCGGGACAGGGGGTAGGGGAGCAGTACTTC	CASSLPPGQGVGEQYF
-	TRBV11-2	TRBJ1-6	-	TGTGCCAGCAGCTTAGCAGGGCCTGGGTCACCCCTCCACTTT	CASSLAGPGSPLHF
TRBD1	TRBV10-3	TRBJ2-7	-	TGTGCCATCTCAGGACAGGGGAACTACGAGCAGTACTTC	CAISGQGNYEQYF
TRBD2	TRBV3-1/TRBV3-2	TRBJ2-1	-	TGTGCCAGCAGCTTGGGACTAGCGGGTAACAATGAGCAGTTCTTC	CASSLGLAGNNEQFF
-	TRBV24-1	TRBJ2-3	-	TGTGCCACCAGTTCAGGGAGCACAGATACGCAGTATTTT	CATSSGSTDTQYF
TRBD1	TRBV5-1	TRBJ1-5	-	TGCGCCAGCAGCTTGGGGGACAGGAATCAGCCCCAGCATTTT	CASSLGDRNQPQHF
TRBD1	TRBV11-2	TRBJ1-5	-	TGTGCCAGCAGCGCCGGGGACAGGGGGCACAATCAGCCCCAGCATTTT	CASSAGDRGHNQPQHF
TRBD2	TRBV6-5	TRBJ2-1	few	TGTGCCAGCAGTCCTAGCGGAGACCCCAATGAGCAGTTCTTC	CASSPSGDPNEQFF
TRBD1	TRBV18	TRBJ1-2	-	TGTGCCAGCTCACCGTCTGCGGGGACAGGTGCCAACTATGGCTACACCTTC	CASSPSAGTGANYGYTF
TRBD2	TRBV7-9	TRBJ2-5	-	TGTGCCAGCAGCGCCCGGGGCGGGGGGGCCGAGACCCAGTACTTC	CASSARGGGAETQYF
TRBD1	TRBV29-1	TRBJ1-4	-	TGCAGCGTTGAAGGGGACAGGAGTAATGAAAAACTGTTTTTT	CSVEGDRSNEKLFF
-	TRBV19	TRBJ1-3	once	TGTGCCAGTAGTATTACATCTGGAAACACCATATATTTT	CASSITSGNTIYF